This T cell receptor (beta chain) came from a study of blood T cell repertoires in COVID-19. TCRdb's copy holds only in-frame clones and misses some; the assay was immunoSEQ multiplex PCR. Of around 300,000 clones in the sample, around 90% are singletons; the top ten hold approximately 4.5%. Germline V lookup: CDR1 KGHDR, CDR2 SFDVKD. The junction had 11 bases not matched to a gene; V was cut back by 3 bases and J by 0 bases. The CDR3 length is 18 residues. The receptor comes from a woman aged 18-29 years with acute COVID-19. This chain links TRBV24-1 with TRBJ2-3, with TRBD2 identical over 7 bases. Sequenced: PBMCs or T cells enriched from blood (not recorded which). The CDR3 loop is CATSDLWGGSGSTDTQYF. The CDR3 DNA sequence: TGTGCCACCAGTGATCTGTGGGGCGGGAGTGGTAGCACAGATACGCAGTATTTT.